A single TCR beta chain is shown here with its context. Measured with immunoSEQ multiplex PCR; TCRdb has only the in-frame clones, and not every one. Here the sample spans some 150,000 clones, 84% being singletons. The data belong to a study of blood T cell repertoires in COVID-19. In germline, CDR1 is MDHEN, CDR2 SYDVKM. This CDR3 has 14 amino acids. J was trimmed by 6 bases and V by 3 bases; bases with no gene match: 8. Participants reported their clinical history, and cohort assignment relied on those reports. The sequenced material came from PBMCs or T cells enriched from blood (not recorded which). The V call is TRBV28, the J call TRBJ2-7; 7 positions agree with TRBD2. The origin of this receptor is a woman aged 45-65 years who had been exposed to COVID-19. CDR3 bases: TGTGCCAGCAGTTTTGAGGGAGGGCCCCGCGAGCAGTACTTC. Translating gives CASSFEGGPREQYF.